This T cell receptor beta chain was identified during a study of CD8+ T cells in alopecia areata. General observations from the study: While tofacitinib was given, many expanded lesional clones persisted in scalp and blood.

This clone was picked up a small number of times. Its specificity is not known. Extraction and reverse transcription of RNA yielded cDNA as the sequencing template. Clones were sequenced by immunoSEQ multiplex PCR, and TCRdb holds only the in-frame ones, with some missing. The data contain some 99,000 clones, under 70% of them singletons. The ends were cut back, 5 bases at V and 0 bases at J, with 5 bases in the middle. The length of the CDR3 is 14 residues. Germline assignment: CDR1 MNHNS and CDR2 SASEGT. Treatment indicated: oral pan-JAK inhibitor, 5-10 mg twice daily. V and J are TRBV6-1 and TRBJ2-6; D remains ambiguous. The specimen comprised CD8+ T cells sorted from blood, sampled at week 4, from a patient treated with tofacitinib. The clonotype was recovered from a human donor with alopecia areata. DNA for the CDR3: TGTGCCAGCAGTCCTGACTCTGGGGCCAACGTCCTGACTTTC. It codes for CASSPDSGANVLTF.